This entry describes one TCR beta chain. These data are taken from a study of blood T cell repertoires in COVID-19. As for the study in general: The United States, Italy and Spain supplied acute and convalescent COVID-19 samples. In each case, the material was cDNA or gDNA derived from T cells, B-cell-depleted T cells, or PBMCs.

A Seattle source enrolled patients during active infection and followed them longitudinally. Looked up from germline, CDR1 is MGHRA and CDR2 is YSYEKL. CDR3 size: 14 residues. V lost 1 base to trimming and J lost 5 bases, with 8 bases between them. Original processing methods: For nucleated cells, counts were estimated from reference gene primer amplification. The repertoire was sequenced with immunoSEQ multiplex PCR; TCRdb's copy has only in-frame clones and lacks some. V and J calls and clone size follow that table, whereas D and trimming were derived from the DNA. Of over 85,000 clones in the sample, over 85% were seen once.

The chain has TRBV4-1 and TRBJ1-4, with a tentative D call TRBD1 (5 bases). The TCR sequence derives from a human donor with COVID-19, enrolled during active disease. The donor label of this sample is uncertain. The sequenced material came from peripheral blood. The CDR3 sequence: CASSQAGRNEKLFF. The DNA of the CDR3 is TGCGCCAGCAGCCAAGCAGGGAGGAATGAAAAACTGTTTTTT.